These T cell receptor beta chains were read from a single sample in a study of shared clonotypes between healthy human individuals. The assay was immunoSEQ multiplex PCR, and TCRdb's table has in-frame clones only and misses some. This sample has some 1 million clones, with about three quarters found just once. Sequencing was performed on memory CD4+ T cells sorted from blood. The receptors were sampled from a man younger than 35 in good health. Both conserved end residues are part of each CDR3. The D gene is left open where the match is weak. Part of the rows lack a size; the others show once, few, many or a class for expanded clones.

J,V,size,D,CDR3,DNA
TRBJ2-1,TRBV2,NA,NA,CASSDRGGQFF,TGTGCCAGCAGTGACAGGGGAGGGCAGTTCTTC
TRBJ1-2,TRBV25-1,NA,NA,CASSADYRDYTF,TGTGCCAGCAGTGCGGACTACAGGGACTACACCTTC
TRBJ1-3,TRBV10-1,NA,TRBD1,CATTGERNNTIYF,TGCGCCACCACAGGGGAGAGGAACAACACCATATATTTT
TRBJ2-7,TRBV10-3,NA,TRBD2,CAISIAGGPKEQYF,TGTGCCATCAGCATAGCGGGGGGGCCGAAAGAGCAGTACTTC
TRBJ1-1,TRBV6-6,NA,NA,CASSYSINTEAFF,TGTGCCAGCAGTTACAGTATAAACACTGAAGCTTTCTTT
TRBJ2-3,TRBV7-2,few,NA,CASSLQAGLTDTQYF,TGTGCCAGCAGCTTACAGGCGGGCCTTACAGATACGCAGTATTTT
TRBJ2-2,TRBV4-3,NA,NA,CASSQEGLPARTGELFF,TGCGCCAGCAGCCAGGAAGGACTACCCGCGAGAACCGGGGAGCTGTTTTTT
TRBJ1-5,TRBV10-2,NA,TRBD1,CASSESMGTGNVYPQHF,TGCGCCAGCAGTGAGTCAATGGGGACAGGGAATGTTTATCCCCAGCATTTT
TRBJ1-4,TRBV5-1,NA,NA,CASSPRQPDEKLFF,TGCGCCAGCAGCCCCCGACAGCCCGATGAAAAACTGTTTTTT
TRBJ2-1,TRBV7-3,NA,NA,CASSLTAAPGQFF,TGTGCCAGCAGCTTAACGGCGGCTCCAGGGCAGTTCTTC
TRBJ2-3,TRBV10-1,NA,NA,CASSVGTLSDTDTQYF,TGCGCCAGCAGTGTCGGGACACTTAGCGACACAGATACGCAGTATTTT
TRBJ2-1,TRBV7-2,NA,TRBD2,CASSPTSGVGNEQFF,TGTGCCAGCAGCCCAACTAGCGGAGTGGGCAATGAGCAGTTCTTC
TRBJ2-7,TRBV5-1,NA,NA,CASSLGQSAGSYEQYF,TGCGCCAGCAGCTTGGGACAGTCTGCCGGCTCCTACGAGCAGTACTTC
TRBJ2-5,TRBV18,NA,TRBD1,CATSTGTEETQYF,TGTGCCACCTCGACCGGGACAGAAGAGACCCAGTACTTC
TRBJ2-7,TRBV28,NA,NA,CASSSGRRNSYEQYF,TGTGCCAGCAGTTCCGGACGGCGTAACTCCTACGAGCAGTACTTC
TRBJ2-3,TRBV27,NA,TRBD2,CASSFRGLGSLGTQYF,TGTGCCAGCAGTTTTAGAGGACTAGGGTCGCTGGGTACGCAGTATTTT
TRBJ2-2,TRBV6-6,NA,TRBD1,CASRDRGGELFF,TGTGCCAGCAGGGACAGGGGAGGGGAGCTGTTTTTT
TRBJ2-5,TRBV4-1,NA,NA,CASSQSEQETQYF,TGCGCCAGCAGCCAATCCGAGCAAGAGACCCAGTACTTC
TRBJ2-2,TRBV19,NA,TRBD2,CASAGGGTGELFF,TGTGCCAGCGCCGGGGGGGGCACCGGGGAGCTGTTTTTT
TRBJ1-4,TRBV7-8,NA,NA,CASSFQGATNEKLFF,TGTGCCAGCAGCTTTCAGGGCGCAACTAATGAAAAACTGTTTTTT
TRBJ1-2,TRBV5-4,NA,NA,CASSWRDFYGYTF,TGTGCCAGCAGCTGGAGGGACTTCTATGGCTACACCTTC
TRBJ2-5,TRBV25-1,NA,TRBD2,CASSRTSGSETQYF,TGTGCCAGCAGCAGGACTAGCGGGAGTGAGACCCAGTACTTC
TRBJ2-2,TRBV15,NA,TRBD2,CATSSPGLASNTGELFF,TGTGCCACCAGCAGTCCGGGACTAGCATCGAACACCGGGGAGCTGTTTTTT
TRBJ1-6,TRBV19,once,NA,CASSMARGGAGGPLHF,TGTGCCAGTAGTATGGCCAGGGGCGGGGCTGGAGGGCCCCTCCACTTT
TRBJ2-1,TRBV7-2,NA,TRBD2,CASSSLAVGNEQFF,TGTGCCAGCAGCTCACTAGCGGTAGGAAATGAGCAGTTCTTC
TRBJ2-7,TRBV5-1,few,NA,CASSLQVTSYEQYF,TGCGCCAGCAGCTTACAAGTGACCTCCTACGAGCAGTACTTC
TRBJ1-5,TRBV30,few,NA,CAWSVLGFGQPQHF,TGTGCCTGGAGTGTGTTAGGGTTCGGTCAGCCCCAGCATTTT
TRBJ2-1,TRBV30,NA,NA,CAWSLKNEQFF,TGTGCCTGGAGTCTTAAGAATGAGCAGTTCTTC
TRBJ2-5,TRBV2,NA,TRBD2,CASIPGLAGETQYF,TGTGCCAGCATCCCGGGACTAGCAGGAGAGACCCAGTACTTC
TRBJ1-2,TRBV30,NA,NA,CAWQGWGYTF,TGTGCCTGGCAGGGGTGGGGCTACACCTTC
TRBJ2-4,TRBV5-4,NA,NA,CASSFQKAKNIQYF,TGTGCCAGCAGCTTCCAGAAAGCCAAAAACATTCAGTACTTC
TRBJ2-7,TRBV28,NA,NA,CASSWGRAAEQYF,TGTGCCAGCAGTTGGGGGCGCGCGGCTGAGCAGTACTTC
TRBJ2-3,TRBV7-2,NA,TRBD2,CASSLRGRVTDTQYF,TGTGCCAGCAGCTTACGCGGGAGGGTGACAGATACGCAGTATTTT
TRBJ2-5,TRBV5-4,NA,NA,CASSLGGRGRQETQYF,TGTGCCAGCAGCTTGGGGGGCAGGGGCAGACAAGAGACCCAGTACTTC
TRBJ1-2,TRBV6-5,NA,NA,CASSGPGLQGYGYTF,TGTGCCAGCAGTGGCCCAGGCCTCCAGGGCTATGGCTACACCTTC
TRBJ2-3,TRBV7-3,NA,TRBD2,CASSPNSGGATDTQYF,TGTGCCAGCAGCCCTAATAGCGGGGGGGCCACAGATACGCAGTATTTT
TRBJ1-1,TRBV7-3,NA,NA,CASSLRKETTEAFF,TGTGCCAGCAGCTTAAGAAAGGAGACCACTGAAGCTTTCTTT
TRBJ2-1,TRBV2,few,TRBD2,CASRPGTSGCIEQFF,TGTGCCAGCAGGCCCGGGACTAGCGGATGCATTGAGCAGTTCTTC
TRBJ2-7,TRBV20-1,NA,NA,CSASVGGEQYF,TGCAGTGCTAGTGTGGGGGGCGAGCAGTACTTC
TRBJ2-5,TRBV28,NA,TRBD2,CASSLGGKGLAFQETQYF,TGTGCCAGCAGTTTAGGGGGAAAGGGACTAGCTTTCCAAGAGACCCAGTACTTC
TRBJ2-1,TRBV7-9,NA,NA,CASSLAVGQFF,TGTGCCAGCAGCTTGGCCGTTGGGCAGTTCTTC
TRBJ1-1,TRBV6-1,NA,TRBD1,CASGRQGNTEAFF,TGTGCCAGCGGCCGACAGGGGAACACTGAAGCTTTCTTT
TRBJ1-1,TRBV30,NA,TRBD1,CAWSVRQGAATEAFF,TGTGCCTGGAGTGTACGACAGGGGGCGGCCACTGAAGCTTTCTTT
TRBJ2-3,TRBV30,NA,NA,CAWSVKGTDTQYF,TGTGCCTGGAGTGTAAAGGGCACAGATACGCAGTATTTT
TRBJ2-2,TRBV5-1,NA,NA,CASSLTAESNTGELFF,TGCGCCAGCAGCTTGACAGCAGAATCCAACACCGGGGAGCTGTTTTTT
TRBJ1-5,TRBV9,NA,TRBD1,CASSETGGDQPQHF,TGTGCCAGCAGCGAGACAGGGGGCGATCAGCCCCAGCATTTT